These 5 T cell receptor beta chains were sequenced from one sample in a study of blood T cell repertoires in COVID-19. Produced via immunoSEQ multiplex PCR; TCRdb's table is partial and in-frame only. The sample has under 250,000 clones; 75% to 90% are singletons. Sequenced input: peripheral blood. These receptors were obtained from a man aged 35 to 55 with acute or convalescent COVID-19.

V gene TRBV14 combines with J gene TRBJ1-2; TRBD1 agrees at 8 bases. Per germline, CDR1 SGHDN and CDR2 FVKESK. The V gene end was trimmed by 4 bases and the J gene end by 7 bases; junction bases not matched to a gene: 8. CDR3 size: 14 residues. The CDR3 here is CASSLRTGMAGYTF. The DNA for the CDR3 is TGTGCCAGCAGCCTACGGACAGGGATGGCTGGCTACACCTTC.

Only one count was recorded for this clone. J is TRBJ1-1 and V is TRBV6-2 or TRBV6-3, with D perhaps matching TRBD1 (5 bases). The V gene lost 2 bases and the J gene lost 1 base, with 8 bases spanning the gap. The CDR3 extends over 14 amino acids. Germline-derived CDR1 and CDR2 are MNHEY and SVGEGT. The CDR3, as DNA: TGTGCCAGCAGTTACGACAGTGCGAACACTGAAGCTTTCTTT. Its translation is CASSYDSANTEAFF.

A remark on this clone: The same CDR3 can be traced to other DNA sequences in this sample. The chain links TRBV7-3 to TRBJ1-1; perhaps TRBD1 as D (6 bases). Germline-derived CDR1 and CDR2 are SGHTA and FQGTGA. The CDR3 covers 13 residues. The V and J ends lost 4 bases and 1 base respectively, with 7 bases between them. The CDR3 region has the DNA TGTGCCAGCAGCTCGACAGGGAACACTGAAGCTTTCTTT. Residues: CASSSTGNTEAFF.

The chain combines TRBV18 with TRBJ1-1; D uncertain. Germline V gene lookup returns CDR1 KGHSH and CDR2 LQKENI. The CDR3 runs to 16 residues. V gave up 2 bases and J gave up 2 bases, with 15 bases separating them. The CDR3 DNA reads TGTGCCAGCTCACCAGTGGGAGGCAGGTTAAACACTGAAGCTTTCTTT. It translates to CASSPVGGRLNTEAFF.

This rearrangement joins TRBV18 to TRBJ1-6; TRBD1 matches 10 bases. CDR1 and CDR2 from the germline V gene are KGHSH and LQKENI. The CDR3 consists of 14 residues. The V gene end was trimmed by 6 bases and the J gene end by 8 bases; junction bases not matched to a gene: 4. CDR3 sequence reads: CASSVDRGYSPLHF. The CDR3 DNA is TGTGCCAGCTCCGTGGACAGGGGGTATTCACCCCTCCACTTT.